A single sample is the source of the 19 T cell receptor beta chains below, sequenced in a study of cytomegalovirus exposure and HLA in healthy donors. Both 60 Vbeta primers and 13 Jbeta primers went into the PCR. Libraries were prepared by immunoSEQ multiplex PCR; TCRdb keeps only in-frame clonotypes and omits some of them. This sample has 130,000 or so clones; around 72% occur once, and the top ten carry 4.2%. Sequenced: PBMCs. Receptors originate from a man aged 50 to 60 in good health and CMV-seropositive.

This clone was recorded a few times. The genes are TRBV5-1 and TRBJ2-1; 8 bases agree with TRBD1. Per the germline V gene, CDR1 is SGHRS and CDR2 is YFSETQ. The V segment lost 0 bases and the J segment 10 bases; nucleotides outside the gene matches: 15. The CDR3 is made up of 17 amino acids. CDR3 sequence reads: CASSLDLGQAGVGEQFF. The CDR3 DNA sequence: TGCGCCAGCAGCTTGGATCTGGGACAGGCCGGCGTCGGGGAGCAGTTCTTC. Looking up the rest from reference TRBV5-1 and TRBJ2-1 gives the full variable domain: KAGVTQTPRYLIKTRGQQVTLSCSPISGHRSVSWYQQTPGQGLQFLFEYFSETQRNKGNFPGRFSGRQFSNSRSEMNVSTLELGDSALYLCASSLDLGQAGVGEQFFGPGTRLTVL.

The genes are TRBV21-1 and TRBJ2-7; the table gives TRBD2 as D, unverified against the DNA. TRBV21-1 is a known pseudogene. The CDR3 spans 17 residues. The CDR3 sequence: CASSPPDYGFTDYEQYF. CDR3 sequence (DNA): TGTGCCAGCAGCCCACCGGATTACGGGTTTACCGACTACGAGCAGTACTTC.

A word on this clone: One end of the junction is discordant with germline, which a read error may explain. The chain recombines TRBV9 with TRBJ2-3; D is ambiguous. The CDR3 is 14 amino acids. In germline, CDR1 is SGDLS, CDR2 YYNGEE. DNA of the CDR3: TGTGCCAGCAGCGCCGTGGGTAGCAAAGATACGCAGTATTTT. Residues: CASSAVGSKDTQYF.

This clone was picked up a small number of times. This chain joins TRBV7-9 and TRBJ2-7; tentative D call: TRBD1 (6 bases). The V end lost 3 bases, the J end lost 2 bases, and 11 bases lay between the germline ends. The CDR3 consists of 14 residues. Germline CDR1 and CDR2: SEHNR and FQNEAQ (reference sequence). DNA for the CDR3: TGTGCCAGCAGCTTCCGGGGACAACCCTACGAGCAGTACTTC. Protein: CASSFRGQPYEQYF.

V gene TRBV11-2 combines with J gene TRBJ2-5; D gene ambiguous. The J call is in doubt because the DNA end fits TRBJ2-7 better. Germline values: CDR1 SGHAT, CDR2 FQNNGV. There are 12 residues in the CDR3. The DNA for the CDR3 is TGTGCCAGCAGCCTTCTTTCCTACGAGCAGTACTTC. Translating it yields CASSLLSYEQYF.

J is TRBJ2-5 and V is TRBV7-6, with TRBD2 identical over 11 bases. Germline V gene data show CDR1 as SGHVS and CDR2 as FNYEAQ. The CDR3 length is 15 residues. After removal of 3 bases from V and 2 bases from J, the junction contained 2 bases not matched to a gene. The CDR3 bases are TGTGCCAGCAGCTTCACTAGCGGGAGACAAGAGACCCAGTACTTC. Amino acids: CASSFTSGRQETQYF. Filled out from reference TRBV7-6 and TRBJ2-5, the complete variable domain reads GAGVSQSPRYKVTKRGQDVALRCDPISGHVSLYWYRQALGQGPEFLTYFNYEAQQDKSGLPNDRFSAERPEGSISTLTIQRTEQRDSAMYRCASSFTSGRQETQYFGPGTRLLVL.

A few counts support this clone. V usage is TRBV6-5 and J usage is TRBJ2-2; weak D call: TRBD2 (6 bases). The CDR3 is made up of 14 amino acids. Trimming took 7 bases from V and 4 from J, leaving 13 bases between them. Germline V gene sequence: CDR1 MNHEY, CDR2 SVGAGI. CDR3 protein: CASTKGRGTGELFF. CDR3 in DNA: TGTGCCAGCACCAAAGGGCGGGGCACCGGGGAGCTGTTTTTT.

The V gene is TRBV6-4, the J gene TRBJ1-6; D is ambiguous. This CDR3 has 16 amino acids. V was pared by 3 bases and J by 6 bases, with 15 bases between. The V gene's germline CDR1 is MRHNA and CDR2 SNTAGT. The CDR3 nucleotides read TGTGCCAGCAGTGAAAACAGCCAGGCCCTTAATTCACCCCTCCACTTT. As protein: CASSENSQALNSPLHF.

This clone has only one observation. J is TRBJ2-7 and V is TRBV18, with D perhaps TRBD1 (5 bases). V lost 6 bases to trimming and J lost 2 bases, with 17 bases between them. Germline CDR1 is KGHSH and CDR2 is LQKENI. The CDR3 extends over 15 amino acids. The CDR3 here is CASSQTDLGTYEQYF. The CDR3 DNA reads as TGTGCCAGCTCGCAGACAGATTTAGGGACCTACGAGCAGTACTTC.

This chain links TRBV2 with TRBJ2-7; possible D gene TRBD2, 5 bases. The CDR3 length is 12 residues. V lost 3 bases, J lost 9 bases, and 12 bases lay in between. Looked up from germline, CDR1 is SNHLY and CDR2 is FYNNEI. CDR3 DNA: TGTGCCAGCAGTGATGAGGGAGCGCGGCAGTACTTC. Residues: CASSDEGARQYF.

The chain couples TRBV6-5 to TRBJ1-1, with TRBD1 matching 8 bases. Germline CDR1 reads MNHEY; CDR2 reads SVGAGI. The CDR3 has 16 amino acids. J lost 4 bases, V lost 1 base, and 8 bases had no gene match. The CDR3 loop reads CASSYLKSGTGTEAFF. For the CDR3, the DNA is TGTGCCAGCAGTTACTTGAAATCCGGGACAGGCACTGAAGCTTTCTTT.

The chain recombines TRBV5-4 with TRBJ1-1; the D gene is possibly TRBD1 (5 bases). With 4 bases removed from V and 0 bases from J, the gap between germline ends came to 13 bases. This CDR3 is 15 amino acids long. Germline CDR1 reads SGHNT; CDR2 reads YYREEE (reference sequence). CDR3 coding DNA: TGTGCCAGCAGCCCGTCGGGGGGGATGAACACTGAAGCTTTCTTT. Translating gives CASSPSGGMNTEAFF.

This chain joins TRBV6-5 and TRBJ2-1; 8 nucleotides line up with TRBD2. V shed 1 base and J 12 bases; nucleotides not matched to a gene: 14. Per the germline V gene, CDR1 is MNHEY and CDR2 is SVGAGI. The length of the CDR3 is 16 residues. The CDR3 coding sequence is TGTGCCAGCAGTTACTTGGGGGTAGCGGGAACCGGGGGGCAGTTCTTC. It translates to CASSYLGVAGTGGQFF.

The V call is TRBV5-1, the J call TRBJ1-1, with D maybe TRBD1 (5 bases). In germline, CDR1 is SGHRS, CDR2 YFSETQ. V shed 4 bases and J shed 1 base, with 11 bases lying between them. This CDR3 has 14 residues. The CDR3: CASSPTETNTEAFF. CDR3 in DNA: TGCGCCAGCAGCCCGACAGAGACGAACACTGAAGCTTTCTTT.

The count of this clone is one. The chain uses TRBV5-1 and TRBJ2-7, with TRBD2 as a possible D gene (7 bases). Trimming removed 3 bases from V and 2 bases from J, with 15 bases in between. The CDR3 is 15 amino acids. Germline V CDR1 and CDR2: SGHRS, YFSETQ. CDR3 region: CASSYTGRAPYEQYF. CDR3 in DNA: TGCGCCAGCAGCTACACAGGGAGGGCACCCTACGAGCAGTACTTC.

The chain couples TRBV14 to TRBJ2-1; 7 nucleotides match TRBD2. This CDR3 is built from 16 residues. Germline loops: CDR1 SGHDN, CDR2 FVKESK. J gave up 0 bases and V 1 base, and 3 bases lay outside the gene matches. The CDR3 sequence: CASSQVGGGSYNEQFF. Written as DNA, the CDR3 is TGTGCCAGCAGCCAAGTGGGCGGGGGCTCCTACAATGAGCAGTTCTTC.

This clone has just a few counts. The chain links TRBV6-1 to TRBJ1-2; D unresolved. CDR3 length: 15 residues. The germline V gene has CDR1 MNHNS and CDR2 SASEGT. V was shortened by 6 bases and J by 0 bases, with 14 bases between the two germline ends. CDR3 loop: CASRREMTSNYGYTF. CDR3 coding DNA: TGTGCCAGCAGAAGAGAGATGACATCTAACTATGGCTACACCTTC.

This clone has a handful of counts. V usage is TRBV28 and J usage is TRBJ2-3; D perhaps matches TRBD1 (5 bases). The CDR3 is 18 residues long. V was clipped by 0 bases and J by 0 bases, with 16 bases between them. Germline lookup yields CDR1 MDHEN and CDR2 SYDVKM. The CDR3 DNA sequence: TGTGCCAGCAGTTTATGGGACGACGACAGCTCTAGCACAGATACGCAGTATTTT. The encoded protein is CASSLWDDDSSSTDTQYF.

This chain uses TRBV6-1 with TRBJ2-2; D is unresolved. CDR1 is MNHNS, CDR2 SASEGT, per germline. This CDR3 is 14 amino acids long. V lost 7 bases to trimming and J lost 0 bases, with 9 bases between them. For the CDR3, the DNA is TGTGCCAGCAAATTGGAGACGAACACCGGGGAGCTGTTTTTT. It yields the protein CASKLETNTGELFF.